The source of this TCR beta chain is a study of T cells in Graves' hyperthyroidism and ophthalmopathy. Study-level points and caveats: Blood also held most thyroid clonotypes expanded beyond 0.001. In validation, the model predicted ophthalmopathy. These predictions came a median about 6 months before onset.

Researchers amplified the TCR beta CDR3 regions from RNA transcripts. During a first-round RT-PCR of the TCR CDR3, the HTBI primer set was used. From the multiplex PCR reads, TCRdb called clonotypes with MiXCR, one entry per CDR3 protein. The data hold hundreds of thousands of distinct CDR3 sequences, with approximately 16% observed a single time. Fresh peripheral blood, approximately 9.7 ml, was the source of the PBMCs. Looked up from germline, CDR1 is DFQATT and CDR2 is SNEGSKA (reference sequence). The CDR3 is 13 residues long. V gave up 6 bases and J gave up 2 bases; unmatched junction bases: 5. About this clonotype: Its antigen is unidentified.

The chain couples TRBV20-1 to TRBJ2-3; the match to TRBD2 covers 7 bases. The sequence was obtained from a man aged 40-55 years with Graves' hyperthyroidism. The specimen sequenced was blood. The CDR3 sequence: CSAQAGPTDTQYF. CDR3 DNA: TGCAGTGCGCAAGCGGGGCCCACAGATACGCAGTATTTT.